One TCR beta chain is described in this entry. With a much larger clone just one base away, this may be a read error. This entry comes from a study of T cells in Graves' hyperthyroidism and ophthalmopathy. Study-wide context: The initial diagnosis was the point when peripheral blood was collected, ahead of any treatment.

Authors of the study amplified TCR beta CDR3 regions from RNA transcripts. First-round RT-PCR targeting the TCR CDR3 was performed with the HTBI primer set. Using its own MiXCR run on the multiplex PCR reads, TCRdb lists one record per CDR3 protein. The top ten clones hold roughly 15% of a sample with some 690,000 distinct CDR3 sequences, roughly 17% of them seen once. Graves' hyperthyroidism was deemed stable absent ophthalmopathy progression within 18 months. For the diagnoses, clinical symptoms, serum thyroxine and TRAb, thyroid ultrasound and orbital computed tomography were used. Sequencing was carried out using blood. The sequence was obtained from a man in his fifties with Graves' hyperthyroidism.

CDR3 residues: CTSSEGAGNEQFF. As DNA, the CDR3 is TGTACCAGCAGTGAAGGGGCGGGGAATGAGCAGTTCTTC. The J gene is TRBJ2-1, the V gene TRBV2; weak D call: TRBD2 (6 bases). This CDR3 is 13 amino acids long. Germline CDR1 is SNHLY and CDR2 is FYNNEI.